This passage covers 8 T cell receptor beta chains from one sample sequenced in a study of radiation and T cells in renal cell carcinoma. Time point given: baseline pretreatment blood. The treatment here: 15 Gy SBRT to primary tumor, nephrectomy 4 weeks later. The data were produced by immunoSEQ multiplex PCR, yet TCRdb's version contains in-frame clones alone and is incomplete. Of about 150,000 clones listed, around nine tenths were seen once; the top ten hold about 12%. Sequenced here: blood, sampled from a patient whose treatment included radiotherapy and nephrectomy. These receptors were collected from a woman between 50 and 59 years old with renal cell carcinoma.

About this clone: Germline and junction disagree at one end, which may indicate a read error. The J gene is TRBJ2-5, the V gene TRBV5-6, with TRBD2 as a possible D gene (7 bases). CDR1 SGHDT and CDR2 YYEEEE come from the germline V gene. The CDR3 contains 15 residues. The CDR3 nucleotides read TGTGCCCGCAGCTTGACGGGGGCCGGGGGGGAGACCCAGTACTTC. Protein sequence: CARSLTGAGGETQYF.

This chain links TRBV5-4 with TRBJ2-2; 7 bases agree with TRBD1. Unmatched junction bases numbered 14, after V lost 5 bases and J lost 7 bases. This CDR3 has 16 amino acids. Looked up from germline, CDR1 is SGHNT and CDR2 is YYREEE (reference sequence). The CDR3 loop reads CASRLLTGQSFGELFF. CDR3 in DNA: TGTGCCAGCAGGTTACTCACGGGACAGTCTTTCGGGGAGCTGTTTTTT.

The chain links TRBV30 to TRBJ1-2; maybe TRBD1 (5 bases). The CDR3 is 13 residues long. V was pared by 1 base and J by 4 bases, with 10 bases between. CDR1 GTSNPN and CDR2 SVGIG come from the germline V gene (reference sequence). The CDR3 DNA sequence: TGTGCCTGGAGTGCAACAGGAGCCTATGGCTACACCTTC. It is translated as CAWSATGAYGYTF.

The chain is built from TRBV4-2 and TRBJ2-1; TRBD2 matches at 11 bases. Trimming cost V 0 bases and J 4 bases; bases outside gene matches: 5. Per the germline V gene, CDR1 is LGHNA and CDR2 is YNFKEQ. The length of the CDR3 is 17 residues. Here the CDR3 reads CASSQDLAGGLYNEQFF. The CDR3 nucleotides read TGTGCCAGCAGCCAAGATCTAGCGGGGGGCCTTTACAATGAGCAGTTCTTC.

This clone was picked up a small number of times. V usage is TRBV13 and J usage is TRBJ2-2, with 9 bases identical to TRBD1. CDR1 PRHDT and CDR2 FYEKMQ come from the germline V gene (reference sequence). The V and J ends lost 4 bases and 8 bases, in that order; junction bases with no gene match: 8. The CDR3 is made up of 15 amino acids. The CDR3 reads CASSSQQGASGELFF. The CDR3 DNA is TGTGCCAGCAGCTCACAACAGGGGGCCTCTGGGGAGCTGTTTTTT.

V gene TRBV5-1 combines with J gene TRBJ1-6; perhaps TRBD1 as D (6 bases). The CDR3 has 16 residues. The germline gives CDR1 SGHRS, CDR2 YFSETQ. Trimming shortened V by 3 bases and J by 6 bases, and 16 bases separated the two germline ends. The CDR3 DNA reads as TGCGCCAGCAGCTCTGAACCGGGACACCGTAATTCACCCCTCCACTTT. Its translation: CASSSEPGHRNSPLHF. The complete variable domain, with remaining parts taken from reference TRBV5-1 and TRBJ1-6, reads KAGVTQTPRYLIKTRGQQVTLSCSPISGHRSVSWYQQTPGQGLQFLFEYFSETQRNKGNFPGRFSGRQFSNSRSEMNVSTLELGDSALYLCASSSEPGHRNSPLHFGNGTRLTVT.

The chain employs TRBV6-5 and TRBJ1-2, with D possibly being TRBD1 (6 bases). The V end was cut by 6 bases, the J end by 0 bases, with 11 bases between. Germline values: CDR1 MNHEY, CDR2 SVGAGI. There are 14 residues in the CDR3. CDR3 protein: CASRAGETNYGYTF. In DNA form, the CDR3 reads TGTGCCAGCAGAGCAGGGGAAACTAACTATGGCTACACCTTC.

This clone showed up just once. The chain uses TRBV21-1 and TRBJ1-2; the D call of TRBD1 is as the table states it, not checked on the DNA. TRBV21-1 has pseudogene status. The CDR3 totals 12 residues. The CDR3 region has the DNA TGTGCCAGCAGCAAAGTGACAGAGAGGGGGTTCTTC. This codes for CASSKVTERGFF.